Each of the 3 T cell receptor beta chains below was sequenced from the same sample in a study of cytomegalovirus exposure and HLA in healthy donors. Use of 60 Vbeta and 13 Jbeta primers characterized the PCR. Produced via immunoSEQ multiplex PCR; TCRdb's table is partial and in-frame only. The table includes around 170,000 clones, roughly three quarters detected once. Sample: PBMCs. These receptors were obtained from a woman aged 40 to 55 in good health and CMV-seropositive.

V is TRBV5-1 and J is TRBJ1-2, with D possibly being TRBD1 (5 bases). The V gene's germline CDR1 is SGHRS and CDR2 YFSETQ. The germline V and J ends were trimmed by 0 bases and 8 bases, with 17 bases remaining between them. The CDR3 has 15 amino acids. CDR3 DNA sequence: TGCGCCAGCAGCTTGGGGGGGGGAAGAGGAGAAGGCTACACCTTC. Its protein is CASSLGGGRGEGYTF.

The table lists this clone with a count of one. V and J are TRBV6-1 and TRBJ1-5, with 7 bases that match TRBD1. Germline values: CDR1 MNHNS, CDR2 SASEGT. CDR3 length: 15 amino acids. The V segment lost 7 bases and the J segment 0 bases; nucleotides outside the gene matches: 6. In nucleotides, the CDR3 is TGTGCCAGCAAGGGGACAGAGAATAGCAATCAGCCCCAGCATTTT. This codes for CASKGTENSNQPQHF.

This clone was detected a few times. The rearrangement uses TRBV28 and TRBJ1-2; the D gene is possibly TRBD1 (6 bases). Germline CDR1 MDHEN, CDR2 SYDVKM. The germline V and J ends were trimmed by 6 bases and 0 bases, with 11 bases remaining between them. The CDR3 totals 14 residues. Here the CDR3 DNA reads TGTGCCAGCAGACCCCAGGGGCCTAACTATGGCTACACCTTC. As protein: CASRPQGPNYGYTF.